The 13 T cell receptor beta chains below were found in one sample sequenced in a study of blood T cell repertoires in COVID-19. Some clones are missing from TCRdb's copy, which holds only in-frame ones; the method was immunoSEQ multiplex PCR. Here the sample spans roughly 18,000 clones, 85% to 90% being singletons. Material: peripheral blood. The origin of the receptors is a man in his 70s with acute or convalescent COVID-19.

The chain employs TRBV7-2 and TRBJ2-1; 7 bases match TRBD2. The V segment lost 5 bases and the J segment 5 bases; nucleotides outside the gene matches: 6. CDR1 and CDR2 from the germline V gene are SGHTA and FQGNSA. This CDR3 has 14 residues. CDR3 DNA sequence: TGTGCCAGCAGCACTCGGACTAGTAACAATGAGCAGTTCTTC. Translation gives CASSTRTSNNEQFF. Full variable domain (outside the CDR3, taken from reference TRBV7-2 and TRBJ2-1): GAGVSQSPSNKVTEKGKDVELRCDPISGHTALYWYRQSLGQGLEFLIYFQGNSAPDKSGLPSDRFSAERTGGSVSTLTIQRTQQEDSAVYLCASSTRTSNNEQFFGPGTRLTVL.

The chain couples TRBV13 to TRBJ2-1; 15 bases align to TRBD2. CDR1 is PRHDT, CDR2 FYEKMQ, per germline (reference sequence). The J segment lost 8 bases and the V segment lost 5 bases, leaving 7 bases of the junction unmatched. The CDR3 is 16 residues long. Here the CDR3 reads CASSPRGLAGGHEQFF. The CDR3 DNA reads as TGTGCCAGCAGCCCACGGGGACTAGCGGGAGGTCATGAGCAGTTCTTC.

This rearrangement joins TRBV24-1 to TRBJ2-3; 8 bases map to TRBD2. The CDR3 runs to 17 residues. V lost 6 bases to trimming and J lost 2 bases; unmatched junction nucleotides: 12. Per the germline V gene, CDR1 is KGHDR and CDR2 is SFDVKD. The CDR3 region is CATSSSPSGGDTDTQYF. The CDR3 DNA reads TGTGCCACCAGTTCCTCCCCCTCCGGGGGGGACACAGATACGCAGTATTTT.

The gene calls are TRBV10-3 and TRBJ2-1; 11 bases match TRBD2. J was trimmed by 5 bases and V by 7 bases; bases with no gene match: 7. Germline V gene lookup returns CDR1 ENHRY and CDR2 SYGVKD. This CDR3 is 15 amino acids long. CDR3 in DNA: TGTGCCATCACTCTAGGGACTAGCGGAGACAATGAGCAGTTCTTC. The encoded protein is CAITLGTSGDNEQFF.

This chain uses TRBV27 with TRBJ2-1, with 9 nucleotides matching TRBD2. V dropped 5 bases and J dropped 0; count of bases not matched to a gene: 14. The CDR3 extends over 19 amino acids. Germline-derived CDR1 and CDR2 are MNHEY and SMNVEV (reference sequence). CDR3 coding DNA: TGTGCCAGCAGTGGGTTAACGGGCGGGAGGGCCCGCTCCTACAATGAGCAGTTCTTC. Translated: CASSGLTGGRARSYNEQFF.

The J gene is TRBJ1-3, the V gene TRBV2, with 7 bases identical to TRBD1. CDR3 length: 13 residues. Germline loops: CDR1 SNHLY, CDR2 FYNNEI. V lost 9 bases, J lost 4 bases, and 6 bases stayed unmatched. CDR3 region: CASKTGLGNTIYF. The CDR3, as DNA: TGTGCCAGTAAGACAGGGTTGGGAAACACCATATATTTT.

This clone came up a few times. The gene calls are TRBV29-1 and TRBJ2-7; 10 bases fit TRBD1. Unmatched junction bases numbered 9, after V lost 7 bases and J lost 3 bases. Per germline, CDR1 SQVTM and CDR2 ANQGSEA. This CDR3 contains 14 residues. The CDR3 sequence is CSAEGGQGNYEQYF. The CDR3 nucleotides are TGCAGCGCGGAGGGGGGACAGGGGAACTACGAGCAGTACTTC.

The chain joins TRBV2 to TRBJ1-5; tentative D call: TRBD1 (5 bases). V was trimmed by 10 bases and J by 6 bases, leaving 16 bases between them. Germline V gene sequence: CDR1 SNHLY, CDR2 FYNNEI. The CDR3 runs to 13 residues. The CDR3 DNA follows: TGTGCCACCTCAGGGTTACGGAGTCAGCCCCAGCATTTT. This encodes CATSGLRSQPQHF.

V is TRBV18 and J is TRBJ2-7; a possible D gene is TRBD1 (6 bases). The CDR3 has 14 residues. CDR1 and CDR2 (germline): KGHSH, LQKENI. Trimming pared 2 bases from V and 6 bases from J, leaving 14 bases between. The CDR3 DNA is TGTGCCAGCTCACCAAGACAGGACCGGGGCGAGCAGTACTTC. Its protein product is CASSPRQDRGEQYF.

The chain is built from TRBV7-9 and TRBJ1-4; D possibly corresponds to TRBD1 (5 bases). The CDR3 is 13 amino acids. From germline, CDR1 is SEHNR and CDR2 FQNEAQ (reference sequence). V was cut by 7 bases and J by 8 bases, with 14 bases left in between. CDR3 in DNA: TGTGCCAGCAACCTAGCGGGGCAGGAAAAACTGTTTTTT. Translating it yields CASNLAGQEKLFF.

The chain joins TRBV27 to TRBJ2-7, with 9 bases aligning to TRBD2. The junction had 6 bases not matched to a gene; V was cut back by 4 bases and J by 2 bases. The CDR3 spans 15 residues. Germline V CDR1 and CDR2: MNHEY, SMNVEV (reference sequence). CDR3 residues: CASSSSSGTTYEQYF. DNA of the CDR3: TGTGCCAGCAGTTCCTCTAGCGGGACAACCTACGAGCAGTACTTC.

The V call is TRBV7-2, the J call TRBJ2-5, with 8 positions matching TRBD1. The CDR3 is 14 amino acids. Per germline, CDR1 SGHTA and CDR2 FQGNSA. With 4 bases clipped from V and 7 bases from J, the junction kept 8 bases outside the gene matches. Here the CDR3 reads CASSSNRGMGTQYF. The DNA for the CDR3 is TGTGCCAGCAGCTCCAACAGGGGGATGGGGACCCAGTACTTC.

This clone came up once. The rearrangement links TRBV7-2 to TRBJ2-7, with TRBD2 matching 13 bases. The CDR3 spans 16 residues. Germline values: CDR1 SGHTA, CDR2 FQGNSA. Trimming took 1 base from V and 1 from J; bases not matched to a gene: 1. The CDR3 bases are TGTGCCAGCAGCTTAGGACTAGCGGGAGGTTCCTACGAGCAGTACTTC. The encoded protein is CASSLGLAGGSYEQYF.